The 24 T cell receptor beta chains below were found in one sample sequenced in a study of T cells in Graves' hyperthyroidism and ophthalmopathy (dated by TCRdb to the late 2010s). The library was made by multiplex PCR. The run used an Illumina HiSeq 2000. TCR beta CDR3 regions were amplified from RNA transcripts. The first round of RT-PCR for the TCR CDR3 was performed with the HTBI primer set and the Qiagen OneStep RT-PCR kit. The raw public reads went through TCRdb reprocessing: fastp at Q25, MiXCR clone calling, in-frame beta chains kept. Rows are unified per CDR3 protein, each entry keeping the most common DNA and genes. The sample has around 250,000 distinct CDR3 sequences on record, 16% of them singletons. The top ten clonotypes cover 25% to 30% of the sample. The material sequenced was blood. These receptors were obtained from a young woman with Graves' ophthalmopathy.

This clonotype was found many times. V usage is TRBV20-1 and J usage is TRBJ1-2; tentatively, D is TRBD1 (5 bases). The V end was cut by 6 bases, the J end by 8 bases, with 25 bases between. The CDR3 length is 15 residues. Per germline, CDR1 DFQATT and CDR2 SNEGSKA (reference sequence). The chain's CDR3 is CSAGGGLGVGEGYTF. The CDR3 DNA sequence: TGCAGTGCGGGGGGGGGGTTAGGAGTAGGGGAAGGCTACACCTTC.

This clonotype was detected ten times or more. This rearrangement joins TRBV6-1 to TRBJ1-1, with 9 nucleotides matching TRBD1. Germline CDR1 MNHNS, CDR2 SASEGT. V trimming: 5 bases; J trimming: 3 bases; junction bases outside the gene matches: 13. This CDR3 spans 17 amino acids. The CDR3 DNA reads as TGTGCCAGCAGTCCCCGTCCCGGGACAGGGTGGGACACTGAAGCTTTCTTT. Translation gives CASSPRPGTGWDTEAFF.

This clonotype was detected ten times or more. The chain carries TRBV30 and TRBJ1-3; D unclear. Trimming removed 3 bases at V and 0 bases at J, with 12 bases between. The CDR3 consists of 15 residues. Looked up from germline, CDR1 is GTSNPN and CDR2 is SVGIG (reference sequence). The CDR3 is CAWRYGLSSGNTIYF. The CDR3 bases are TGTGCCTGGAGATACGGTCTATCCTCTGGAAACACCATATATTTT.

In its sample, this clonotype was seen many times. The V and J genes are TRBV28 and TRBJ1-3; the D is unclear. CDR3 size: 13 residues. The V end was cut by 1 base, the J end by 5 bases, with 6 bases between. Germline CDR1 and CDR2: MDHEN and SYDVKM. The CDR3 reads CASSLSIRNTIYF. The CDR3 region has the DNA TGTGCCAGCAGTTTATCTATCCGAAACACCATATATTTT.

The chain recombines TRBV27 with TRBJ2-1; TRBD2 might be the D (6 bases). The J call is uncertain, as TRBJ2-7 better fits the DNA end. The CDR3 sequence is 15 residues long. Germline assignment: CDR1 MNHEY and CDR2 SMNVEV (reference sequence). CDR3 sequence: CASRTGLLNYNEQYF. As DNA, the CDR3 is TGTGCCAGCAGGACGGGACTTCTGAACTACAATGAGCAGTACTTC.

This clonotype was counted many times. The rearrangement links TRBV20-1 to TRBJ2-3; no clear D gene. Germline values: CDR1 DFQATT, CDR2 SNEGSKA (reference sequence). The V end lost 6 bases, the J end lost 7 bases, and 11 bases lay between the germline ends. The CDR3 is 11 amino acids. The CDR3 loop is CSANQWNTQYF. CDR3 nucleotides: TGCAGTGCCAATCAGTGGAATACGCAGTATTTT.

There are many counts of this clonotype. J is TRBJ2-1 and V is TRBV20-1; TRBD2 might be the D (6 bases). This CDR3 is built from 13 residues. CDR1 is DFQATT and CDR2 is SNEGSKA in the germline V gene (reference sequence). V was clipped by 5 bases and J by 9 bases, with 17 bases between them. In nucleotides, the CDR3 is TGCAGTGCTGGGGACTCATTGGGAGGTGAGCAGTTCTTC. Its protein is CSAGDSLGGEQFF.

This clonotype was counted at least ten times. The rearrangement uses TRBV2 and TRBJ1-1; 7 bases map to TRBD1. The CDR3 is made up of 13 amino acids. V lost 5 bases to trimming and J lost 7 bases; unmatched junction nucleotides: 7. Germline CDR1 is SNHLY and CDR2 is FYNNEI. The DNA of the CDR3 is TGTGCCAGCAGTTACAGGGGTTTTAGTGAAGCTTTCTTT. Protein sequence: CASSYRGFSEAFF.

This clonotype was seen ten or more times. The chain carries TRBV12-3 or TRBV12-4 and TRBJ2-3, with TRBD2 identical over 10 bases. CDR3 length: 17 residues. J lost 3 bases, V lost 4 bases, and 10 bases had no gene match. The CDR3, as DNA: TGTGCCAGCAGTTCTTACATTAGCGGGAGGTTAACAGATACGCAGTATTTT. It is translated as CASSSYISGRLTDTQYF.

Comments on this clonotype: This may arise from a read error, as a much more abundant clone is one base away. The CDR3 reads CTSSNYRGVYEQYF. The CDR3 DNA sequence: TGTACCAGCAGCAATTACCGGGGGGTCTACGAGCAGTACTTC. J is TRBJ2-7 and V is TRBV6-2 or TRBV6-3, with 7 bases aligning to TRBD2. Germline V lookup: CDR1 MNHEY, CDR2 SVGEGT. The CDR3 is 14 amino acids.

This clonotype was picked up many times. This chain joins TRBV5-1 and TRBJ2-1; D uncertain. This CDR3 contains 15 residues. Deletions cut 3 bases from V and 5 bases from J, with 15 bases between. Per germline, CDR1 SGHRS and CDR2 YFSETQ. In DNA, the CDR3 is TGCGCCAGCAGCTCCCTCTCGGTGTCCGACAATGAGCAGTTCTTC. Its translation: CASSSLSVSDNEQFF.

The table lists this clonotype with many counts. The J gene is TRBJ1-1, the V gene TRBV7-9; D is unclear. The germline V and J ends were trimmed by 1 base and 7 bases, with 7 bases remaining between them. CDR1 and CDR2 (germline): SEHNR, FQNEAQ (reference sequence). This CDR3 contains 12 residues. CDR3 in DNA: TGTGCCAGCAGCTTAGAGAGCCGTGAAGCTTTCTTT. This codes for CASSLESREAFF.

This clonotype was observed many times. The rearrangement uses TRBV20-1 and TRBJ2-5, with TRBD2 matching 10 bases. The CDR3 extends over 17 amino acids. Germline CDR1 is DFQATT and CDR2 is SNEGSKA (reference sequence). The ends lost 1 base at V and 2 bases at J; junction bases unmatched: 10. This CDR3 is CSARGFLPSGGQETQYF. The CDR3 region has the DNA TGCAGTGCTAGAGGGTTTTTACCTAGCGGGGGACAAGAGACCCAGTACTTC.

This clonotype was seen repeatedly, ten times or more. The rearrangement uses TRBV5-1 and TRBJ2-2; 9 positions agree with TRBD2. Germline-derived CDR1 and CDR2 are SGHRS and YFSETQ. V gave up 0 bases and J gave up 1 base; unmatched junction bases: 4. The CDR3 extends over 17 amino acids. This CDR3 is CASSLELAGLNTGELFF. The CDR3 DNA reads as TGCGCCAGCAGCTTGGAGCTAGCGGGGCTGAACACCGGGGAGCTGTTTTTT.

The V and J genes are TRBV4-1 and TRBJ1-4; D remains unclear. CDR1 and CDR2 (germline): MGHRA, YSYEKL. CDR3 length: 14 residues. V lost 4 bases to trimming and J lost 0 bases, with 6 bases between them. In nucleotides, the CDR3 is TGCGCCAGCAGCCGGACGACAACTAATGAAAAACTGTTTTTT. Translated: CASSRTTTNEKLFF.

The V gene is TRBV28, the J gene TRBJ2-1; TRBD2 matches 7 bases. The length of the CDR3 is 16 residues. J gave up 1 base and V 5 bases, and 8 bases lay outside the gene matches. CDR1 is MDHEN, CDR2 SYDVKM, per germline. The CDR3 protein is CASSAPGLPSYNEQFF. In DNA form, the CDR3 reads TGTGCCAGCAGTGCGCCGGGACTACCGTCCTACAATGAGCAGTTCTTC.

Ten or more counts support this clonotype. CDR3 in amino acids: CASSSAAGTGNTEAFF. CDR3 DNA: TGTGCCAGCAGCTCTGCAGCCGGGACAGGGAACACTGAAGCTTTCTTT. The gene calls are TRBV6-2 or TRBV6-3 and TRBJ1-1, with TRBD1 identical over 8 bases. Germline V gene data show CDR1 as MNHEY and CDR2 as SVGEGT. V was pared by 6 bases and J by 1 base, with 10 bases of the junction left unmatched. CDR3 size: 16 residues.

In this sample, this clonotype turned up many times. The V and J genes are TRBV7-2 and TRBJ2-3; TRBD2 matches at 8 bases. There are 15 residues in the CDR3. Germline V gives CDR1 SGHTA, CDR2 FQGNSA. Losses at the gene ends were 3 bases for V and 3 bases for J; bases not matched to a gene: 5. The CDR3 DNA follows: TGTGCCAGCAGCTTTAGCGGCGGGAGGACAGATACGCAGTATTTT. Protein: CASSFSGGRTDTQYF.

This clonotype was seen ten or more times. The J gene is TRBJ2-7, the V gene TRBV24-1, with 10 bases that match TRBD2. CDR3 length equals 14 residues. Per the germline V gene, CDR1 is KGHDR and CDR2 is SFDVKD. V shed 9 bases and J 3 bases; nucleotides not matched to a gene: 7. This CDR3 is CATSSGRGGYEQYF. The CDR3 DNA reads TGTGCCACCTCGAGCGGGAGGGGAGGCTACGAGCAGTACTTC.

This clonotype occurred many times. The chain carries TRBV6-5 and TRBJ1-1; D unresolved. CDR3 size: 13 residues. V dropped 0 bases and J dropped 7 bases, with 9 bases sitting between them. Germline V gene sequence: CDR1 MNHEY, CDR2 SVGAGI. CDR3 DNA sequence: TGTGCCAGCAGTTACTCACGGGGAATTGAAGCTTTCTTT. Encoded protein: CASSYSRGIEAFF.

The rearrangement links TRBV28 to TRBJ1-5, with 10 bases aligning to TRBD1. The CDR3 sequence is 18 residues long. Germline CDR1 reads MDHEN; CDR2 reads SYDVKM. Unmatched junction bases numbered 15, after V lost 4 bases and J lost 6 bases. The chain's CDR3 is CASSSLGTGVAVSQPQHF. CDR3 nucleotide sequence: TGTGCCAGCAGTTCTCTCGGGACAGGGGTCGCGGTAAGTCAGCCCCAGCATTTT.

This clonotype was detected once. The CDR3 here is CASSIGGVNSNQPQHF. The CDR3 nucleotides read TGTGCCAGTAGTATAGGTGGCGTCAATAGCAATCAGCCCCAGCATTTT. The genes are TRBV19 and TRBJ1-5; D remains unclear. In germline, CDR1 is LNHDA, CDR2 SQIVND (reference sequence). CDR3 length: 16 residues. Trimming pared 1 base from V and 0 bases from J, leaving 10 bases between.

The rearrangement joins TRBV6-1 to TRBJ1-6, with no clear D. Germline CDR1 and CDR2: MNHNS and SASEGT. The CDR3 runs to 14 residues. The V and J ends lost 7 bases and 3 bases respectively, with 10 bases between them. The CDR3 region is CASTIEYYNSPLHF. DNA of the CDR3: TGTGCCAGCACGATTGAGTACTATAATTCACCCCTCCACTTT.

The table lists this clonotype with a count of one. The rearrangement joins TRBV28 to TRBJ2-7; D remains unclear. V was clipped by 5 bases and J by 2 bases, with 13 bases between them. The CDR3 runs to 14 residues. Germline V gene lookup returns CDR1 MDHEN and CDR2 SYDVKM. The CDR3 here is CASSDHTVTYEQYF. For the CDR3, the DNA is TGTGCCAGCAGTGATCATACTGTCACCTACGAGCAGTACTTC.